This TCR beta chain was profiled in a study of T cell changes during pregnancy in multiple sclerosis. Assay used: immunoSEQ multiplex PCR; TCRdb lists only in-frame clones, some missing. Of over 70,000 clones in the sample, 92% were seen once. This clone was observed a few times. This specimen was peripheral blood, taken in the first trimester of pregnancy. The receptor's source is a female donor in good health, enrolled as a control in a pregnancy study.

CDR3 nucleotides: TGCAGTGCTCACAGGGTTACTGAAGCTTTCTTT. This sequence encodes CSAHRVTEAFF. The chain employs TRBV20-1 and TRBJ1-1, with a weak D call TRBD1 (6 bases). The CDR3 has 11 residues. From germline, CDR1 is DFQATT and CDR2 SNEGSKA (reference sequence). The ends were cut back, 5 bases at V and 5 bases at J, with 9 bases in the middle.